This T cell receptor (beta chain) was sequenced during a study of T cell responses to AZD1222 COVID-19 vaccine. Overall study findings and caveats: Reportedly, nearly half the spike-specific TCRs target unmutated variant regions. Mostly white British, mostly female donors; authors suggested clonal diversity may be underestimated. CD4 TCRs linked to vaccination spanned spike, dominating at 160-218 and 743-854. Only five or six AZD1222 recipients were seropositive at baseline.

From germline, CDR1 is MNHNY and CDR2 SVGAGI (reference sequence). The ends were cut back, 0 bases at V and 8 bases at J, with 2 bases in the middle. The CDR3 extends over 11 amino acids. With regard to this clone: Antigen unknown.

The repertoire was sequenced with immunoSEQ multiplex PCR; TCRdb's copy has only in-frame clones and lacks some. The sample has some 140,000 clones, approximately 87% seen once; the top ten hold 5.5%. The chain links TRBV6-6 to TRBJ2-1, with unresolved D. The sample in question was peripheral blood, obtained on day 0 of MenACWY control vaccination. The sequence came from an adult in good health. CDR3 residues: CASSYSDEQFF. The CDR3 DNA sequence: TGTGCCAGCAGTTACTCCGATGAGCAGTTCTTC.